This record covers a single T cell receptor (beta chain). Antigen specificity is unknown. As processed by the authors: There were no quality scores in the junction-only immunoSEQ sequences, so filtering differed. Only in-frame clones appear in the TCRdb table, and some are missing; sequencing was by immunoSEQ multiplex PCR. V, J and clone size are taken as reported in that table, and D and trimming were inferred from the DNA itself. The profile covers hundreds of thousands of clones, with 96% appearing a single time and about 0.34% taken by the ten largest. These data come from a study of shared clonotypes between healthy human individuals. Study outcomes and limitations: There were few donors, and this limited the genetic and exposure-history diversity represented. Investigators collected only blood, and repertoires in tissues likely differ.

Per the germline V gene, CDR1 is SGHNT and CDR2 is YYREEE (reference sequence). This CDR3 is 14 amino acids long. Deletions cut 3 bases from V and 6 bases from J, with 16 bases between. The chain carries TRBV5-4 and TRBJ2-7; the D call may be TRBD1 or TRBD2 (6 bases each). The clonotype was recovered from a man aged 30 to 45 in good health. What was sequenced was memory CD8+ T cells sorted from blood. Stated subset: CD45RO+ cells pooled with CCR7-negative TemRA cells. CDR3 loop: CASSSTLGGSEQYF. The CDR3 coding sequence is TGTGCCAGCAGCTCCACGTTGGGGGGCTCCGAGCAGTACTTC.